Below, 10 T cell receptor beta chains from the same sample are listed, as sequenced in a study of blood T cell repertoires in COVID-19. The table came from immunoSEQ multiplex PCR; TCRdb's copy has only in-frame clones and leaves some out. The sample records about 120,000 clones, around 77% being singletons. The material sequenced was peripheral blood. The origin of the receptors is a human donor in a cohort sampled during active COVID-19.

The rearrangement uses TRBV6-1 and TRBJ2-6, with D possibly TRBD2 on 6 matching bases. V was shortened by 7 bases and J by 3 bases, with 7 bases between the two germline ends. CDR3 size: 13 residues. Germline V gene sequence: CDR1 MNHNS, CDR2 SASEGT. This chain's CDR3 is CASKEGGANVLTF. The CDR3 DNA reads TGTGCCAGCAAGGAGGGTGGGGCCAACGTCCTGACTTTC.

V gene TRBV10-3 combines with J gene TRBJ2-7, with TRBD1 matching over 9 bases. CDR1 is ENHRY and CDR2 is SYGVKD in the germline V gene. CDR3 length: 15 residues. J was trimmed by 0 bases and V by 4 bases; bases with no gene match: 4. Here the CDR3 reads CAISAGQGLSYEQYF. The DNA of the CDR3 is TGTGCCATCAGTGCGGGACAGGGCCTCTCCTACGAGCAGTACTTC.

In DNA, the CDR3 is TGTGCCAGCAGTGGGGCGGGAGCTGGGGCCAACGTCCTGACTTTC. Its protein is CASSGAGAGANVLTF. The chain joins TRBV28 to TRBJ2-6; 7 bases match TRBD2. Germline V lookup: CDR1 MDHEN, CDR2 SYDVKM. V was pared by 5 bases and J by 2 bases, with 3 bases of the junction left unmatched. This CDR3 comprises 15 residues.

This clone was detected once. The chain joins TRBV7-9 to TRBJ2-7; TRBD2 is a possible D gene (5 bases). Germline V gives CDR1 SEHNR, CDR2 FQNEAQ (reference sequence). Trimming took off 5 bases at V and 3 bases at J, with 8 bases between the two ends. The CDR3 spans 12 residues. The CDR3, as DNA: TGTGCCAGCAGCCGGACTCTCTACGAGCAGTACTTC. It encodes CASSRTLYEQYF.

The V call is TRBV3-1 (or the pseudogene TRBV3-2), the J call TRBJ1-1, with D perhaps matching TRBD1 (6 bases). Germline CDR1 is LGHDT and CDR2 is YNNKEL (reference sequence). V gave up 0 bases and J gave up 5 bases, with 16 bases separating them. This CDR3 spans 16 amino acids. The CDR3 sequence is CASSQDRLGAGTEAFF. Written as DNA, the CDR3 is TGTGCCAGCAGCCAAGATCGTCTGGGGGCGGGTACTGAAGCTTTCTTT.

This clone has only a few counts. This chain connects TRBV18 to TRBJ2-5, with D possibly TRBD1 on 5 matching bases. V was trimmed by 5 bases and J by 1 base, leaving 8 bases between them. The CDR3 runs 13 residues. Germline V gives CDR1 KGHSH, CDR2 LQKENI. The CDR3 coding sequence is TGTGCCAGCTCAGTGACAGCCCAAGAGACCCAGTACTTC. It encodes CASSVTAQETQYF.

The CDR3 protein is CASSPGSGAEQETQYF. The CDR3 DNA reads as TGTGCCAGCAGCCCAGGTTCAGGGGCCGAACAAGAGACCCAGTACTTC. The chain joins TRBV28 to TRBJ2-5; possible D gene TRBD1, 6 bases. In germline, CDR1 is MDHEN, CDR2 SYDVKM. This CDR3 comprises 16 residues. Trimming pared 6 bases from V and 2 bases from J, leaving 19 bases between. The full variable domain, in which reference TRBV28 and TRBJ2-5 provide the parts outside the CDR3, is DVKVTQSSRYLVKRTGEKVFLECVQDMDHENMFWYRQDPGLGLRLIYFSYDVKMKEKGDIPEGYSVSREKKERFSLILESASTNQTSMYLCASSPGSGAEQETQYFGPGTRLLVL.

This chain joins TRBV27 and TRBJ1-2; 12 nucleotides agree with TRBD1. The CDR3 has 17 amino acids. V dropped 1 base and J dropped 3; count of bases not matched to a gene: 6. Looked up from germline, CDR1 is MNHEY and CDR2 is SMNVEV (reference sequence). CDR3 loop: CASSLLGQGANYYGYTF. In DNA form, the CDR3 reads TGTGCCAGCAGTTTATTGGGACAGGGGGCAAATTACTATGGCTACACCTTC.

This clone was seen only once. The V and J genes are TRBV27 and TRBJ2-7; D may be TRBD2 (6 bases). The CDR3 loop spans 14 amino acids. V was pared by 11 bases and J by 6 bases, with 23 bases between. The germline gives CDR1 MNHEY, CDR2 SMNVEV (reference sequence). CDR3 region: CAASIGGVGGEQYF. Here the CDR3 DNA reads TGTGCCGCCAGCATCGGAGGGGTGGGGGGCGAGCAGTACTTC.

This clone showed up just a few times. The rearrangement joins TRBV28 to TRBJ2-6, with a tentative D call TRBD1 (5 bases). The CDR3 is 14 amino acids. Between the trimmed V and J ends, which lost 2 bases and 3 bases, there was a span of 5 bases. CDR1 MDHEN and CDR2 SYDVKM come from the germline V gene. CDR3 sequence (DNA): TGTGCCAGCAGTTTACAGGGTGGGGCCAACGTCCTGACTTTC. The encoded protein is CASSLQGGANVLTF.